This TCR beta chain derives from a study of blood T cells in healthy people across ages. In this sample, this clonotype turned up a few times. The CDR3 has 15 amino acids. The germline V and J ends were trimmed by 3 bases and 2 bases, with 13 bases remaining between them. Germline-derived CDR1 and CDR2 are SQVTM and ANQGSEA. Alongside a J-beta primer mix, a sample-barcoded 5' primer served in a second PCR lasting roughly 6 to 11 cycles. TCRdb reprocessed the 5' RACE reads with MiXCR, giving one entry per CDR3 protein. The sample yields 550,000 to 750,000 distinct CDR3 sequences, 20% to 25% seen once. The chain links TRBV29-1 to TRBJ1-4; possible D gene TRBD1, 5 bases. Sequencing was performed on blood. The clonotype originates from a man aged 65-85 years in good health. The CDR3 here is CSVDGGPTTNEKLFF. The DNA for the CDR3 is TGCAGCGTTGACGGGGGTCCGACTACTAATGAAAAACTGTTTTTT. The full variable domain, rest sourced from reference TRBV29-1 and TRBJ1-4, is SAVISQKPSRDICQRGTSLTIQCQVDSQVTMMFWYRQQPGQSLTLIATANQGSEATYESGFVIDKFPISRPNLTFSTLTVSNMSPEDSSIYLCSVDGGPTTNEKLFFGSGTQLSVL.